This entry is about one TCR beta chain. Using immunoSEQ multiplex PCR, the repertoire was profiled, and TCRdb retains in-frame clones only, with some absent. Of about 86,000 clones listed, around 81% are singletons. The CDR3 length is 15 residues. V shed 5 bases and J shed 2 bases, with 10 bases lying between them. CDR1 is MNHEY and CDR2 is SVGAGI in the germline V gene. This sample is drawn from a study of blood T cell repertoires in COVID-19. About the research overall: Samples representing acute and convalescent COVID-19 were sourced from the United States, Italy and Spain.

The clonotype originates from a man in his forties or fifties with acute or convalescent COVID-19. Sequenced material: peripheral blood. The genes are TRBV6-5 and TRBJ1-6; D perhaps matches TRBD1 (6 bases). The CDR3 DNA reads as TGTGCCAGCAGTCCCGGGGGGCCCTATAATTCACCCCTCCACTTT. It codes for CASSPGGPYNSPLHF.